This TCR beta chain derives from a study of T cell responses to AZD1222 COVID-19 vaccine (dated by TCRdb to about 2021). About the investigation overall: A total of about 230 trial participants underwent TCR sequencing, of whom 200 to 220 received two doses of AZD1222 and some 25 received two doses of the MenACWY control vaccine. Trial participants were enrolled by age into 18-55, 56-69 and 70-plus year subgroups, with roughly 150, 30 and 60 TCR-sequenced participants respectively.

The intended sense of this specimen's time point label: about 28 days (+/-7) after the second vaccine dose. This sample's treatment or condition label indicates: meningococcal conjugate vaccine given as trial control. Vaccinee samples came from UK trials COV001 and COV002, including a single-blind randomized controlled phase 2/3 trial of AZD1222 (ChAdOx1 nCoV-19) in healthy adults. For TCRbeta chain sequencing, PBMC samples from trial participants were taken at day 0 and at day 28 after the second dose. The paper as a whole reports these results and caveats: Because no day 14 peak-response samples were available, the repertoires could be characterized only after the peak T cell response. Participants were mostly white British, with more females than males. The authors suggested clonal diversity may have been underestimated. The whole spike protein was spanned by vaccine-associated CD4 TCRs, and dominant responses were seen in regions 160-218 and 743-854. Nearly half of unique spike-specific TCRs reportedly recognized epitopes outside regions mutated in the B.1.351 and B.1.1.7 variants. The 56-69-year group was small, and its depth increase did not reach significance, likely because of low power. After two AZD1222 doses, spike-specific TCR breadth and depth were significantly higher than at day 0 and than in MenACWY recipients. Only five or six AZD1222 recipients were SARS-CoV-2 seropositive at baseline, limiting conclusions about previously exposed vaccinees.

The CDR3 regions of human TCRbeta chains were subjected to immunosequencing. The authors processed their data as follows. TCRs in the repertoires were compared against a reference library of SARS-CoV-2-specific TCRs that had been generated with the MIRA antigen-specificity platform. Breadth meant the fraction of unique TCRs that were SARS-CoV-2-associated, whereas depth meant the fraction of total T cells that were SARS-CoV-2-associated. Using the MIRA data, each spike-specific TCR was assigned both to the spike region to which the TCR was reactive and to a CD4 or CD8 class. Log10-transformed breadth and depth values were compared by one-way ANOVA with Sidak's multiple comparisons tests. TCRdb stores this immuneACCESS table with in-frame sequences only. Part of the clones is absent; in the studies checked, under half of the shortfall reflects unresolved V genes, and no reason is known for the rest. The V and J calls and the clone size are those of that table, but D and trimming were determined from the DNA. This sample gives around 220,000 clones in total; approximately 94% of them show up just once. The ten biggest clones cover around 1.5% of the sample.

CDR1 and CDR2 (MNHNS, SASEGT) derive from the germline V gene. At the junction V is shortened by 1 base and J by 8 bases, with 14 bases in between. CDR3 length: 15 amino acids, cysteine to phenylalanine. Only the CDR3 region is kept as DNA, spanning 45 bases read in frame from base 1. Turning to this clone: No antigen is known for it. No base qualities exist here, and no much larger clone lies one base off it.

This sample comprised peripheral blood, obtained 28 days after the second dose of the MenACWY control vaccine. The TCR originated in an adult who received the MenACWY meningococcal vaccine as a control. Here the chain combines TRBV6-1 and TRBJ1-4; a weak D assignment points to TRBD1 (6 bases agree). This receptor carries the CDR3 CASSEVPRGSEKLFF. The DNA reads as follows: TGTGCCAGCAGTGAAGTTCCCAGGGGTAGCGAAAAACTGTTTTTT.